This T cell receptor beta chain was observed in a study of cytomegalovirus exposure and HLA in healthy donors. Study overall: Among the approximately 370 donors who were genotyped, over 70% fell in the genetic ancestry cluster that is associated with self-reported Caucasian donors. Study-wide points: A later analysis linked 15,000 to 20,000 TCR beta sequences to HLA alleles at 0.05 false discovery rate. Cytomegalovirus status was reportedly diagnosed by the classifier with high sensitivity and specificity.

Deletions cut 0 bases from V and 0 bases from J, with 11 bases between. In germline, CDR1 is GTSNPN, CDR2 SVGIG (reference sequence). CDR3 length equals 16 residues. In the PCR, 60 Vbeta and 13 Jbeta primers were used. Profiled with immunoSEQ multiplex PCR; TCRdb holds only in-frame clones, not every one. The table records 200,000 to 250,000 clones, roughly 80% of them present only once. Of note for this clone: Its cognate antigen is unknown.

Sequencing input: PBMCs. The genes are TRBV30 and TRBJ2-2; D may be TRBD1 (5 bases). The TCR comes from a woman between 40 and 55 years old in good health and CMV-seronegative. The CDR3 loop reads CAWSVQELANTGELFF. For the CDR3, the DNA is TGTGCCTGGAGTGTACAGGAACTCGCGAACACCGGGGAGCTGTTTTTT.